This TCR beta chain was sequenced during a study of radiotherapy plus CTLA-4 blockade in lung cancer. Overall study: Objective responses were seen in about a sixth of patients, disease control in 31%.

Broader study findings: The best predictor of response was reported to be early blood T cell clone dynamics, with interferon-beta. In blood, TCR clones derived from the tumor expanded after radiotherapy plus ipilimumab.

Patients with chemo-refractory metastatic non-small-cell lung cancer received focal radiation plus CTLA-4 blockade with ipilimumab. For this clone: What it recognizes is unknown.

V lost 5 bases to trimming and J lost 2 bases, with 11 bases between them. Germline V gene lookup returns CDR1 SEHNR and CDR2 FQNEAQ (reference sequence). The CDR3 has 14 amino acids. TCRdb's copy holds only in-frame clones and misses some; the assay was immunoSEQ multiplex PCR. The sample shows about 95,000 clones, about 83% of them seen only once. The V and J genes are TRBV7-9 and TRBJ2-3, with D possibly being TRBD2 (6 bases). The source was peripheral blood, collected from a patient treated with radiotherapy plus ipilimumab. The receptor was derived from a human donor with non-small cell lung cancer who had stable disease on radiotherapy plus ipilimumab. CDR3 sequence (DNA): TGTGCCAGCAGCCCGGGACTGCTCACAGATACGCAGTATTTT. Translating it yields CASSPGLLTDTQYF.